This T cell receptor beta chain originates from a study of CD8+ T cells in alopecia areata. Study information: Those treated were given oral tofacitinib at 5 to 10 mg twice daily.

Study-wide points: Clarity of TCR sharing across patients fell short of that in mice, possibly HLA-related.

This clone appeared once. What it binds is not known. Starting from PBMCs, sorting isolated CD4+ and CD8+ T cells. RNA was isolated and reverse transcribed to cDNA, the sequencing template. Produced via immunoSEQ multiplex PCR; TCRdb's table is partial and in-frame only. The sample records approximately 57,000 clones, 96% being singletons. The sequence came from a human donor with alopecia areata. The sequencing used CD8+ T cells sorted from blood, collected at week 0.

The CDR3 region is CASSQTTDYEQYF. The CDR3 DNA reads as TGTGCCAGCAGCCAGACCACGGACTACGAGCAGTACTTC. The chain is built from TRBV7-6 and TRBJ2-7; no firm D call. The CDR3 covers 13 residues. Germline V gene data show CDR1 as SGHVS and CDR2 as FNYEAQ. The ends were cut back, 5 bases at V and 3 bases at J, with 11 bases in the middle.